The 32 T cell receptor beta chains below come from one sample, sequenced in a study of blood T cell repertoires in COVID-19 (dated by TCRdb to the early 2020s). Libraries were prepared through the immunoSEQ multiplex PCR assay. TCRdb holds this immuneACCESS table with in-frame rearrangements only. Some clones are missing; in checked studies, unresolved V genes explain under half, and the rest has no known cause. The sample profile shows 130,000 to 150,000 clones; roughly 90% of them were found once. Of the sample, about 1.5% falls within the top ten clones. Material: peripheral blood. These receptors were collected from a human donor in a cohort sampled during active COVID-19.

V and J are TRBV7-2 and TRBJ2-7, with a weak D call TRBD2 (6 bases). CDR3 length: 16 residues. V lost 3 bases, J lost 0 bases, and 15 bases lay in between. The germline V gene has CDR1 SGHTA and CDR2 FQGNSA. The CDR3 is CASSLVGGQFSYEQYF. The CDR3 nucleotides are TGTGCCAGCAGCTTGGTCGGGGGTCAGTTCTCCTACGAGCAGTACTTC.

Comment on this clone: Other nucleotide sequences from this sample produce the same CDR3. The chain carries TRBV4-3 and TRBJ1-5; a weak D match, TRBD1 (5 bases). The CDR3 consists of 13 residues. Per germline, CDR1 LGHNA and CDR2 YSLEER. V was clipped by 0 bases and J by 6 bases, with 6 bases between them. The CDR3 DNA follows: TGCGCCAGCAGCCAAGATAGGGGTCAGCCCCAGCATTTT. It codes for CASSQDRGQPQHF.

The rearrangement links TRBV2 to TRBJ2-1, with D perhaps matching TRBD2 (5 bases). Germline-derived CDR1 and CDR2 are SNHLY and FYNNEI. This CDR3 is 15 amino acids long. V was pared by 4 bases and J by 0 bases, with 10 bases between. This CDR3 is CASSVSGSSYNEQFF. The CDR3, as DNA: TGTGCCAGCAGTGTTTCGGGGAGCTCCTACAATGAGCAGTTCTTC.

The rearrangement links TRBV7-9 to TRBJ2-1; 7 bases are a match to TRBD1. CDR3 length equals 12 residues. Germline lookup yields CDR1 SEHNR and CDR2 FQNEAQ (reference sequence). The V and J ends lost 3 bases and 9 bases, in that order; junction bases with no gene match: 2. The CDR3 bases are TGTGCCAGCAGCTTCGACAGGGCTGAGCAGTTCTTC. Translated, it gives CASSFDRAEQFF.

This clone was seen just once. The CDR3 loop reads CASSPLGPTGNEQFF. In DNA form, the CDR3 reads TGTGCCAGCAGCCCCCTGGGGCCGACCGGGAATGAGCAGTTCTTC. This chain joins TRBV11-1 and TRBJ2-1; D is possibly TRBD1 (5 bases). Per the germline V gene, CDR1 is SGHAT and CDR2 is FQDESV (reference sequence). CDR3 length: 15 residues. The V gene lost 5 bases and the J gene lost 7 bases, with 18 bases spanning the gap.

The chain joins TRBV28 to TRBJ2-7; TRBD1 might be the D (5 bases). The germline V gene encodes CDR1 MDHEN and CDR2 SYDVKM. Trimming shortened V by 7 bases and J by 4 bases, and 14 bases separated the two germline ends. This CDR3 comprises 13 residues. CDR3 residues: CASTPPGIYEQYF. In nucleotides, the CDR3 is TGTGCCAGCACCCCCCCAGGGATATACGAGCAGTACTTC.

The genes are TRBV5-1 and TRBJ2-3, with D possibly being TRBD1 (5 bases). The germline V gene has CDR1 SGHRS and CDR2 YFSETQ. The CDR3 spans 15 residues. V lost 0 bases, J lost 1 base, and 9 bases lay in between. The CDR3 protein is CASSLDQGRTDTQYF. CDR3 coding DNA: TGCGCCAGCAGCTTGGATCAGGGTCGCACAGATACGCAGTATTTT.

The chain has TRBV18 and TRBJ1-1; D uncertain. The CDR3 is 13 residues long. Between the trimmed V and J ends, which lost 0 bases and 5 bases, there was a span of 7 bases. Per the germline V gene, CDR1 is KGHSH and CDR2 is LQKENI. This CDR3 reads CASSPPGRTEAFF. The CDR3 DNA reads TGTGCCAGCTCACCACCGGGGAGGACTGAAGCTTTCTTT.

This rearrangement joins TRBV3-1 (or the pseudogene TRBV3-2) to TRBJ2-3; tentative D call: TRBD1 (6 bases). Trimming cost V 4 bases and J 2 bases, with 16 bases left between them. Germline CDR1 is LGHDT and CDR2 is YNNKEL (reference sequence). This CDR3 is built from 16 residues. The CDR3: CASSPIGTSDTDTQYF. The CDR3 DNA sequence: TGTGCCAGCAGCCCCATTGGGACATCGGACACAGATACGCAGTATTTT.

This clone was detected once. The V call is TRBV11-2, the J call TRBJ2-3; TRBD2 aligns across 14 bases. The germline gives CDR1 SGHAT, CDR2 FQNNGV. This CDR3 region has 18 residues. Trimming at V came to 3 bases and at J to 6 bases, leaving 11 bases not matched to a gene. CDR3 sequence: CASSFPTSGGGRPDTQYF. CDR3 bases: TGTGCCAGCAGCTTCCCGACTAGCGGGGGGGGACGTCCCGATACGCAGTATTTT.

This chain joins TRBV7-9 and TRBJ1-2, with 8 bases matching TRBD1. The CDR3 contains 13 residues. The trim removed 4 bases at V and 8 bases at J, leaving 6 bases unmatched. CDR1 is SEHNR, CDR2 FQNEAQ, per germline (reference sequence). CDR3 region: CASSYTGGQGYTF. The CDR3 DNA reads TGTGCCAGCAGCTACACAGGGGGTCAGGGCTACACCTTC.

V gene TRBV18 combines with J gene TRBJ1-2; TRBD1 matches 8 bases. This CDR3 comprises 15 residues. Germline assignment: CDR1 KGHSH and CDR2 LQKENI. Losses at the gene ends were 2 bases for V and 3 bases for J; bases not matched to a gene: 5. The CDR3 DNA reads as TGTGCCAGCTCACCATCAGCGGGACAGGACTATGGCTACACCTTC. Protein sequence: CASSPSAGQDYGYTF.

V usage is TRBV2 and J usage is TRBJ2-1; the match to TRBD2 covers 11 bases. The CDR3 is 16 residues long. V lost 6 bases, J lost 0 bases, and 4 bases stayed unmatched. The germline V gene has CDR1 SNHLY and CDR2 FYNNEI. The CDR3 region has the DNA TGTGCCAGCAGCCTTAGCGGGGGGGCCTCCTACAATGAGCAGTTCTTC. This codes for CASSLSGGASYNEQFF.

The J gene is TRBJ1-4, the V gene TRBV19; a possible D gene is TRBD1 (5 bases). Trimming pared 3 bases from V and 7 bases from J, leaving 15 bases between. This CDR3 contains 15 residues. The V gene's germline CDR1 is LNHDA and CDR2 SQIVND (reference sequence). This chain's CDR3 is CASSIGGAPGEKLFF. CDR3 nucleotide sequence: TGTGCCAGTAGTATTGGAGGGGCGCCGGGTGAAAAACTGTTTTTT. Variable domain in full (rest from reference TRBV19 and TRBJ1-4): DGGITQSPKYLFRKEGQNVTLSCEQNLNHDAMYWYRQDPGQGLRLIYYSQIVNDFQKGDIAEGYSVSREKKESFPLTVTSAQKNPTAFYLCASSIGGAPGEKLFFGSGTQLSVL.

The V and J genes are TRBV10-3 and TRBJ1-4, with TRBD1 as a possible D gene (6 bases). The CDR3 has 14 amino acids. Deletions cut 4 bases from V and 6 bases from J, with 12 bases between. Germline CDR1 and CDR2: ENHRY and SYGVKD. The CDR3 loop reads CAISGGQGYEKLFF. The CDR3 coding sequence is TGTGCCATCAGTGGAGGGCAGGGGTATGAAAAACTGTTTTTT.

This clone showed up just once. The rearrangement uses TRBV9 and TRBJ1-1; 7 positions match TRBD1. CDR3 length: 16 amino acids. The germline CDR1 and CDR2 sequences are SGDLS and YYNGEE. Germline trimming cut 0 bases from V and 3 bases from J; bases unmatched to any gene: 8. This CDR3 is CASSVEGGTEDTEAFF. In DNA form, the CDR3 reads TGTGCCAGCAGCGTAGAAGGGGGGACAGAGGACACTGAAGCTTTCTTT.

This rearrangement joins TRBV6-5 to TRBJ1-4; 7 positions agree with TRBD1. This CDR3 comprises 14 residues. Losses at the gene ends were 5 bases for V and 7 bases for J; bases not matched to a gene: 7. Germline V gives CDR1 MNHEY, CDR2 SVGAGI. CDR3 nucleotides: TGTGCCAGCAGTCTAGAGGGGGCGCGTGAAAAACTGTTTTTT. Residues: CASSLEGAREKLFF.

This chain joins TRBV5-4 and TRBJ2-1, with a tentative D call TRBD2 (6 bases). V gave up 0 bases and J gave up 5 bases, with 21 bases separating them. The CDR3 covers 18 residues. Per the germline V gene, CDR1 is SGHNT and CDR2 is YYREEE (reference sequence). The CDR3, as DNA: TGTGCCAGCAGCTTGGCTCAAGGGACTTCAAGAATCCACAATGAGCAGTTCTTC. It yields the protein CASSLAQGTSRIHNEQFF.

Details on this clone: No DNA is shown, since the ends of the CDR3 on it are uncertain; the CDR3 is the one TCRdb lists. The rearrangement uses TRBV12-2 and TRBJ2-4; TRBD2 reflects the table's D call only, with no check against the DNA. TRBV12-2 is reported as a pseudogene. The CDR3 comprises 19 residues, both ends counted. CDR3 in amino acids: CASRVAGGIKFIAKNIQYF.

The CDR3 region is CASSPTGETQYF. The CDR3 region has the DNA TGTGCCAGCAGCCCGACAGGGGAGACCCAGTACTTC. V gene TRBV7-9 combines with J gene TRBJ2-5; 7 bases line up with TRBD1. Germline CDR1 is SEHNR and CDR2 is FQNEAQ (reference sequence). The junction had 2 bases not matched to a gene; V was cut back by 5 bases and J by 5 bases. CDR3 size: 12 residues.

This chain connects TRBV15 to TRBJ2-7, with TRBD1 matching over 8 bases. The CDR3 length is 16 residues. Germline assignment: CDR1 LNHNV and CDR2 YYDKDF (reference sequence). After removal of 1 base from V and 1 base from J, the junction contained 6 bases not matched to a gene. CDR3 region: CATSRGQGRWSYEQYF. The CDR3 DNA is TGTGCCACCAGCAGAGGACAGGGGCGGTGGTCCTACGAGCAGTACTTC.

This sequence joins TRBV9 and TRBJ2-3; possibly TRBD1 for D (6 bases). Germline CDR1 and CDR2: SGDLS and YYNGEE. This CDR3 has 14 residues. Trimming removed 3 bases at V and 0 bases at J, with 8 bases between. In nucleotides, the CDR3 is TGTGCCAGCAGCGAGGACAGTAGCACAGATACGCAGTATTTT. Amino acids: CASSEDSSTDTQYF.

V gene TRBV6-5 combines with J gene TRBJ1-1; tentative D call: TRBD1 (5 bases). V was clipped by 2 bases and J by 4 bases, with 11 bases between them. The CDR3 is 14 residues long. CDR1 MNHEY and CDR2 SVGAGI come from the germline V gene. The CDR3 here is CASSYARVSTEAFF. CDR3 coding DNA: TGTGCCAGCAGTTACGCCAGGGTGAGCACTGAAGCTTTCTTT.

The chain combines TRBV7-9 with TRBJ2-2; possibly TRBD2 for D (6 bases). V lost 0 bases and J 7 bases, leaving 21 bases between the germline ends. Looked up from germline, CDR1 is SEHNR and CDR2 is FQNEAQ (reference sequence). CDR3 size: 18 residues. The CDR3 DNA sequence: TGTGCCAGCAGCTTAGCAACAAGCCCCGGGAGAACTGGCGGGGAGCTGTTTTTT. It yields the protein CASSLATSPGRTGGELFF.

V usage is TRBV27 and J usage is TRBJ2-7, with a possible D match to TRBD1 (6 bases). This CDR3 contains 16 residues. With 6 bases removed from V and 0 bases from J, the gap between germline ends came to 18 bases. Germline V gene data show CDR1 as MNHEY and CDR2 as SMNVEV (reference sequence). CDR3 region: CASSQKTGGSSYEQYF. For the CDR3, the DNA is TGTGCCAGCAGCCAGAAGACAGGTGGGAGCTCCTACGAGCAGTACTTC.

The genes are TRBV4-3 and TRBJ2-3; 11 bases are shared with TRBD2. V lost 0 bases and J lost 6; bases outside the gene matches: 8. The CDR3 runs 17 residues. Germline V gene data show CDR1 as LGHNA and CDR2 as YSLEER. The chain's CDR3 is CASSQEGISGGADTQYF. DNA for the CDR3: TGCGCCAGCAGCCAAGAAGGGATTAGCGGGGGGGCTGATACGCAGTATTTT.

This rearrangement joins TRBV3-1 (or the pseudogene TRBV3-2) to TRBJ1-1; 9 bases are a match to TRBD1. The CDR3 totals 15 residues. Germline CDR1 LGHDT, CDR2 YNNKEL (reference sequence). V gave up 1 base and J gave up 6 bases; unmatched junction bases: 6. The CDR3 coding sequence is TGTGCCAGCAGCCAAGGAACAGGGGGCTCCGCTGAAGCTTTCTTT. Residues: CASSQGTGGSAEAFF.

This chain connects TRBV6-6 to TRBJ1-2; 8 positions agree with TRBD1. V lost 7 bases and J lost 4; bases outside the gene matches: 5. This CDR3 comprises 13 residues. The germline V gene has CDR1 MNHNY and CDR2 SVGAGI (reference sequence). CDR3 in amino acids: CASKLTGGYGYTF. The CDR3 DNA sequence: TGTGCCAGCAAACTAACAGGGGGCTATGGCTACACCTTC.

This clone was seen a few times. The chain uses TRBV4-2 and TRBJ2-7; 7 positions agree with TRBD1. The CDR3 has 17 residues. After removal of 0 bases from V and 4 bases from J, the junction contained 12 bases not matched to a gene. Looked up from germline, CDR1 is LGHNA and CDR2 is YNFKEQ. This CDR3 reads CASSQEGTGTVFYEQYF. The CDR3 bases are TGTGCCAGCAGCCAAGAGGGGACCGGGACAGTATTTTACGAGCAGTACTTC.

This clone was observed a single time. In nucleotides, the CDR3 is TGTGCCAGCAGCCTAACTAGCGGTGGTGAGCAGTTCTTC. Its protein product is CASSLTSGGEQFF. The chain links TRBV7-9 to TRBJ2-1; 8 bases line up with TRBD2. V dropped 5 bases and J dropped 9; count of bases not matched to a gene: 6. Germline CDR1 SEHNR, CDR2 FQNEAQ (reference sequence). The CDR3 runs to 13 residues.

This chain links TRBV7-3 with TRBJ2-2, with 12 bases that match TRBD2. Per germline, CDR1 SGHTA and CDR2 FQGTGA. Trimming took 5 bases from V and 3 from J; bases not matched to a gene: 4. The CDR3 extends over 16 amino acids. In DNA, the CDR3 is TGTGCCAGCAGCACTAGCGGGGGGTATTACACCGGGGAGCTGTTTTTT. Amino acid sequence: CASSTSGGYYTGELFF.

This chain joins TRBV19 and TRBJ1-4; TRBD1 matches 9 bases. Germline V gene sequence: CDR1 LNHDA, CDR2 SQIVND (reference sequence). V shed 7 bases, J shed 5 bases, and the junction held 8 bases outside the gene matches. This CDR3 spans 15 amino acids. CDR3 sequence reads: CASTGTGRLNEKLFF. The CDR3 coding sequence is TGTGCCAGTACCGGGACAGGGAGGTTAAATGAAAAACTGTTTTTT.